The clone carrying this T cell receptor (beta chain) has only a few counts. Its specificity is not known. The junction departs from germline at one end; a sequencing error may be responsible. Germline assignment: CDR1 MNHNS and CDR2 SASEGT. This CDR3 is 15 amino acids long. Genomic DNA acted as the template from which TCR beta VDJ combination and CDR3 sequence profiling were carried out. Each CDR3 protein is one row after TCRdb ran MiXCR on the reads. The data contain 150,000 to 200,000 distinct CDR3 sequences, less than 65% of them seen just once; the ten biggest clones take up 46%. This record comes from a study of CD8+CD57+ T cells in acquired aplastic anemia. General observations from the study: Overlapping CD8+ CDR3 repertoires of patients and controls contained approximately 28 shared sequences.

The chain couples TRBV6-1 to TRBJ1-2; D uncertain. Material for sequencing was sorted CD4+, CD8+, or CD8+CD57+ T cells (not recorded which) from PBMCs. The TCR sequence derives from a human donor with severe aplastic anemia or a healthy control (not recorded which). In DNA, the CDR3 is TGTGCCATCAGTGAGTCGGGGATCCCATACTATGGCTACACCTTC. Its translation is CAISESGIPYYGYTF.